This entry is about one T cell receptor beta chain. The target antigen is unknown. The germline V and J ends were trimmed by 7 bases and 5 bases, with 18 bases remaining between them. Germline V gene data show CDR1 as SGHRS and CDR2 as YFSETQ. CDR3 length: 15 amino acids. This sample was taken from a study of T-cell memory formation after mild COVID-19. Study results and caveats: Some clones that responded were present in memory (sampled pre-infection), which suggests cross-reactive memory joined.

TCRdb reanalysed the 5' RACE reads using MiXCR and keeps one entry per CDR3 protein. Of about 57,000 distinct CDR3 sequences in the sample, more than 9% were seen once. This receptor was taken from a young man who had mild COVID-19 (a few samples of this study predate the infection). Cell type and time point are not known. Sequenced: PBMCs or a T cell subset sorted from them (not recorded which). This rearrangement joins TRBV5-1 to TRBJ2-2; the D gene is possibly TRBD2 (6 bases). CDR3 sequence (DNA): TGCGCCAGCCTCGGAGGGTTTGGAGGGACCGGGGAGCTGTTTTTT. Translating it yields CASLGGFGGTGELFF.